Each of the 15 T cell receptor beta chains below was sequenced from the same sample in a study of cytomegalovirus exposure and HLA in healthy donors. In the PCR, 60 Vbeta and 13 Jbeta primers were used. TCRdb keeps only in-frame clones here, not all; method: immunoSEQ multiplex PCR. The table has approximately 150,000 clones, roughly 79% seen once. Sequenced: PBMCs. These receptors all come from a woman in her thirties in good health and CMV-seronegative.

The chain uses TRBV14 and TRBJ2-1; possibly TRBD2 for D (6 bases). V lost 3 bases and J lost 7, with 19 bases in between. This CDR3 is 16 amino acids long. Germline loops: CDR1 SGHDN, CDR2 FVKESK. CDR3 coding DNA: TGTGCCAGCAGCCAGGGCCTAGCGTCTGGGGGGAATGAGCAGTTCTTC. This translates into CASSQGLASGGNEQFF.

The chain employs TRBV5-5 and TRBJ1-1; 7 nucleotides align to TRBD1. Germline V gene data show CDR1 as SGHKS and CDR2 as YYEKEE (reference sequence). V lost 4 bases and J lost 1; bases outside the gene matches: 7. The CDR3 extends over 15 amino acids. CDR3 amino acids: CASSPIRGTNTEAFF. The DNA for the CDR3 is TGTGCCAGCAGCCCCATCAGGGGGACGAACACTGAAGCTTTCTTT.

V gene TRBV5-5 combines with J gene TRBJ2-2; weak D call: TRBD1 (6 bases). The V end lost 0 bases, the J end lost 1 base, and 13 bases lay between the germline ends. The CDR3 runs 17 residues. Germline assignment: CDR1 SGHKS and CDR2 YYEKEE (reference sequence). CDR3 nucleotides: TGTGCCAGCAGCTTGGGCCCCAGGGGAAAGAACACCGGGGAGCTGTTTTTT. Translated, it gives CASSLGPRGKNTGELFF. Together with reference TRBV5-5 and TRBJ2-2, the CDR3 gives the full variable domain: DAGVTQSPTHLIKTRGQQVTLRCSPISGHKSVSWYQQVLGQGPQFIFQYYEKEERGRGNFPDRFSARQFPNYSSELNVNALLLGDSALYLCASSLGPRGKNTGELFFGEGSRLTVL.

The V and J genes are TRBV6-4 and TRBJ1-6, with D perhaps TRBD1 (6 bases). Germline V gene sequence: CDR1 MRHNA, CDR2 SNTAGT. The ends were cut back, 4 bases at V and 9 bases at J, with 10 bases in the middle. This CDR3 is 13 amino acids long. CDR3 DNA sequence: TGTGCCAGCAGTGGGACAGAGGGTTCACCCCTCCACTTT. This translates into CASSGTEGSPLHF.

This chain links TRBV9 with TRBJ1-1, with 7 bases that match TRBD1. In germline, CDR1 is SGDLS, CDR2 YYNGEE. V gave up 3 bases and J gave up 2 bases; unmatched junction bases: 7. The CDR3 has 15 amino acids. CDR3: CASSARGQPNTEAFF. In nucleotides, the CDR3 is TGTGCCAGCAGCGCCCGGGGACAGCCTAACACTGAAGCTTTCTTT.

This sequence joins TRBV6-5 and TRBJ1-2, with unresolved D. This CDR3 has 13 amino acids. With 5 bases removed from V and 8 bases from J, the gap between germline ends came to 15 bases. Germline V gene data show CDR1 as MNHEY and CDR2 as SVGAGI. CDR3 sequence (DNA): TGTGCCAGCAGTCAGACTTTTTCGGGGGGCTACACCTTC. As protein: CASSQTFSGGYTF.

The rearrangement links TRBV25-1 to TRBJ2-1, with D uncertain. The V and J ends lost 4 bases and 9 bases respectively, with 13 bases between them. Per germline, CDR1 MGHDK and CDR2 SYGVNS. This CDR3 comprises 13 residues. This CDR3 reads CASSVSLISEQFF. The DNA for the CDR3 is TGTGCCAGCAGTGTATCATTGATCAGTGAGCAGTTCTTC.

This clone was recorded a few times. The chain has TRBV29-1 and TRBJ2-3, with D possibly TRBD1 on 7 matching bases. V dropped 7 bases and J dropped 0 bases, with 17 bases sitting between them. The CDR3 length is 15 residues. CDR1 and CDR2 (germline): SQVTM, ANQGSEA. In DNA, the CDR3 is TGCAGCGCACCAGTCAGGGGGGTTAGCACAGATACGCAGTATTTT. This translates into CSAPVRGVSTDTQYF.

The chain's CDR3 is CASRSSMNTEAFF. CDR3 nucleotides: TGTGCCAGCAGGTCCAGTATGAACACTGAAGCTTTCTTT. The chain couples TRBV6-5 to TRBJ1-1; unclear D gene. V dropped 6 bases and J dropped 0 bases, with 8 bases sitting between them. The CDR3 totals 13 residues. Germline CDR1 is MNHEY and CDR2 is SVGAGI.

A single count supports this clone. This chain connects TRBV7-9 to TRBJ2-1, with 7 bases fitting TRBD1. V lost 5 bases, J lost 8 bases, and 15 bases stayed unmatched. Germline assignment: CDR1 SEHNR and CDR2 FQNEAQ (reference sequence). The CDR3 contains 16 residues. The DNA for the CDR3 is TGTGCCAGCAGCAAACTGACAGGGTGGGTTTTCGATGAGCAGTTCTTC. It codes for CASSKLTGWVFDEQFF.

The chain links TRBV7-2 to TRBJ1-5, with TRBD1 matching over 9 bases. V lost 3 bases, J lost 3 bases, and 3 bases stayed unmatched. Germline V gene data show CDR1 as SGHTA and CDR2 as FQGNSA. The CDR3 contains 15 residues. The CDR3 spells CASSFGQGYNQPQHF. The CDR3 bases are TGTGCCAGCAGCTTTGGACAGGGGTACAATCAGCCCCAGCATTTT.

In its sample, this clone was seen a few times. CDR3 protein: CASSLNGGAQETQYF. The DNA of the CDR3 is TGTGCCAGCAGCTTAAACGGGGGAGCGCAGGAGACCCAGTACTTC. The chain employs TRBV7-3 and TRBJ2-5, with D tentatively TRBD2 (6 bases). CDR3 size: 15 residues. Trimming shortened V by 1 base and J by 5 bases, and 14 bases separated the two germline ends. Germline lookup yields CDR1 SGHTA and CDR2 FQGTGA.

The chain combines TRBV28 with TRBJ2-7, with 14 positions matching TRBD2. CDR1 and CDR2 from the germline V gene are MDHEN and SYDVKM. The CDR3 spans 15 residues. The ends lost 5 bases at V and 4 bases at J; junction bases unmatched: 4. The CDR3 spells CASSPRLAGGYEQYF. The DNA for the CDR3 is TGTGCCAGCAGTCCAAGACTAGCGGGGGGGTACGAGCAGTACTTC.

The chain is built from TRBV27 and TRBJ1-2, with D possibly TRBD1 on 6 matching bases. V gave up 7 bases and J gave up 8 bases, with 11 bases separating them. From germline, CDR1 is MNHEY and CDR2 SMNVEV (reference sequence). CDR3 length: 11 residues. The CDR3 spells CASTSGEGYTF. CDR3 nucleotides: TGTGCCAGCACTTCAGGGGAAGGCTACACCTTC.

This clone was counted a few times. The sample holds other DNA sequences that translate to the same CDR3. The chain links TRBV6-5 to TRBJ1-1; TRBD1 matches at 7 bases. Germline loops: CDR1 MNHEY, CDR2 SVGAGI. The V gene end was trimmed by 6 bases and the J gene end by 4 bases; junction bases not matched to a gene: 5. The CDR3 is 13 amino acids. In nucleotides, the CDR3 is TGTGCCAGCAGCCGAGGGGGCGGCACTGAAGCTTTCTTT. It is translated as CASSRGGGTEAFF.